The T cell receptor (beta chain) described here comes from a study of blood T cell repertoires in COVID-19. Background on the study: PBMCs, B-cell-depleted T cells, or T cells were the source of the cDNA or gDNA that made up the material.

In the original processing: Reference gene primer amplification gave nucleated cell count estimates. Method: immunoSEQ multiplex PCR; TCRdb's copy keeps in-frame clones and lacks some. V and J calls and clone size are those listed in that table; D and trimming were worked out from the DNA. The repertoire holds 80,000 to 85,000 clones, with around 80% as singletons. A single count supports this clone. One end of the junction is discordant with germline, which a read error may explain. This CDR3 has 15 residues. Germline CDR1 reads LGHDT; CDR2 reads YNNKEL (reference sequence). The sample was peripheral blood. The clonotype comes from a human donor in a cohort sampled during active COVID-19. The V gene is TRBV3-1 (or the pseudogene TRBV3-2), the J gene TRBJ2-3; a weak D match, TRBD1 (6 bases). The chain's CDR3 is CASTQRYRGTDTQYF. Written as DNA, the CDR3 is TGTGCCAGCACCCAAAGGTACAGGGGCACAGATACGCAGTATTTT.